A single sample gave rise to the 17 T cell receptor beta chains below, sequenced in a study of blood T cell repertoires in COVID-19. Assay used: immunoSEQ multiplex PCR; TCRdb lists only in-frame clones, some missing. Of about 20,000 clones in the sample, 85% to 90% were seen once. The sample was peripheral blood. The source of these receptors is a human donor in a cohort sampled during active COVID-19.

This clone was detected a few times. The chain links TRBV10-1 to TRBJ1-5, with 7 bases fitting TRBD1. With V trimmed by 5 bases and J by 5 bases, 6 bases remained unmatched. The CDR3 runs to 14 residues. The V gene's germline CDR1 is WNHNN and CDR2 SYGVQD (reference sequence). CDR3 residues: CASSMYRGHQPQHF. DNA for the CDR3: TGCGCCAGCAGTATGTACAGGGGACATCAGCCCCAGCATTTT.

The V and J genes are TRBV6-5 and TRBJ1-6; D not resolved. V was trimmed by 6 bases and J by 9 bases, leaving 12 bases between them. The CDR3 has 13 residues. Germline-derived CDR1 and CDR2 are MNHEY and SVGAGI. CDR3 DNA: TGTGCCAGCAGCCCCAGAGGAGCTTCACCCCTCCACTTT. This sequence encodes CASSPRGASPLHF.

The chain links TRBV30 to TRBJ1-2, with D unresolved. Germline CDR1 and CDR2: GTSNPN and SVGIG (reference sequence). This CDR3 region has 13 residues. Trimming removed 7 bases at V and 9 bases at J, with 21 bases between. CDR3 loop: CAFSRRIAMSYTF. The CDR3 bases are TGTGCCTTTTCGCGTCGTATCGCTATGAGCTACACCTTC.

The rearrangement joins TRBV5-5 to TRBJ1-5; no reliable D call. The CDR3 sequence is 14 residues long. Between the trimmed V and J ends, which lost 3 bases and 5 bases, there was a span of 12 bases. Germline V gene lookup returns CDR1 SGHKS and CDR2 YYEKEE (reference sequence). The CDR3 DNA reads TGTGCCAGCAGCTCCGCCTATGGAGATCAGCCCCAGCATTTT. This codes for CASSSAYGDQPQHF.

This clone appeared once. This chain uses TRBV6-5 with TRBJ1-4, with a possible D match to TRBD1 (5 bases). Trimming left V 4 bases short and J 3 bases short, with 12 bases between. Per germline, CDR1 MNHEY and CDR2 SVGAGI. The CDR3 loop spans 15 amino acids. The CDR3 loop is CASSSTGYANEKLFF. In DNA form, the CDR3 reads TGTGCCAGCAGTTCTACAGGATATGCTAATGAAAAACTGTTTTTT.

Only one count was recorded for this clone. The V gene is TRBV4-1, the J gene TRBJ2-1, with D possibly TRBD2 on 5 matching bases. The CDR3 totals 18 residues. Trimming shortened V by 0 bases and J by 1 base, and 16 bases separated the two germline ends. Germline V CDR1 and CDR2: MGHRA, YSYEKL. Written as DNA, the CDR3 is TGCGCCAGCAGCCAAGACCTGGGCCTAGCTGATTCCTACAATGAGCAGTTCTTC. Translation: CASSQDLGLADSYNEQFF.

CDR3 region: CASSQVSGNQPQHF. CDR3 bases: TGTGCCAGCAGCCAAGTGTCAGGGAATCAGCCCCAGCATTTT. The gene calls are TRBV3-1 (or the pseudogene TRBV3-2) and TRBJ1-5; TRBD1 might be the D (5 bases). Germline lookup yields CDR1 LGHDT and CDR2 YNNKEL (reference sequence). Trimming stripped 1 base from V and 4 bases from J, with 8 bases between. The CDR3 extends over 14 amino acids.

The CDR3 nucleotides are TGTGCCAGCAGCCCACAGGTAGCAGATACGCAGTATTTT. Residues: CASSPQVADTQYF. The chain links TRBV9 to TRBJ2-3, with TRBD1 as a possible D gene (5 bases). Germline CDR1 and CDR2: SGDLS and YYNGEE. V lost 4 bases and J 4 bases, leaving 10 bases between the germline ends. This CDR3 comprises 13 residues.

The chain uses TRBV4-1 and TRBJ1-2, with a weak D call TRBD1 (5 bases). Germline-derived CDR1 and CDR2 are MGHRA and YSYEKL. V was clipped by 1 base and J by 7 bases, with 19 bases between them. The CDR3 is 16 amino acids. CDR3 in amino acids: CASSQVGGGEFRGYTF. The CDR3 nucleotides read TGCGCCAGCAGCCAAGTGGGGGGGGGAGAGTTTCGTGGCTACACCTTC.

The chain employs TRBV7-9 and TRBJ1-2; TRBD1 might be the D (5 bases). The CDR3 length is 13 residues. Looked up from germline, CDR1 is SEHNR and CDR2 is FQNEAQ (reference sequence). The germline V and J ends were trimmed by 7 bases and 7 bases, with 16 bases remaining between them. The chain's CDR3 is CASKVLVGGGYTF. The CDR3 nucleotides read TGTGCCAGCAAAGTGTTAGTGGGGGGTGGCTACACCTTC.

This clone was recorded only once. CDR3 DNA: TGCGCCAGCAGTGAGTCGAGAGGGTCGGAAAAACTGTTTTTT. Translated: CASSESRGSEKLFF. The V and J genes are TRBV10-2 and TRBJ1-4; D gene ambiguous. CDR3 length: 14 residues. The V end lost 0 bases, the J end lost 8 bases, and 10 bases lay between the germline ends. Germline CDR1 reads WSHSY; CDR2 reads SAAADI.

This chain connects TRBV5-1 to TRBJ2-2; D is perhaps TRBD2 (5 bases). Germline V gene lookup returns CDR1 SGHRS and CDR2 YFSETQ. The V end lost 4 bases, the J end lost 6 bases, and 16 bases lay between the germline ends. CDR3 length: 15 amino acids. This chain's CDR3 is CASSKEASVAGELFF. The CDR3 coding sequence is TGCGCCAGCAGCAAGGAGGCCTCTGTCGCCGGGGAGCTGTTTTTT. The full variable domain, its missing parts supplied by reference TRBV5-1 and TRBJ2-2, is KAGVTQTPRYLIKTRGQQVTLSCSPISGHRSVSWYQQTPGQGLQFLFEYFSETQRNKGNFPGRFSGRQFSNSRSEMNVSTLELGDSALYLCASSKEASVAGELFFGEGSRLTVL.

The chain is built from TRBV29-1 and TRBJ2-2; 10 bases align to TRBD1. The V gene's germline CDR1 is SQVTM and CDR2 ANQGSEA. This CDR3 region has 15 residues. V lost 5 bases to trimming and J lost 4 bases; unmatched junction nucleotides: 7. CDR3 region: CSVRSGTGATGELFF. CDR3 nucleotide sequence: TGCAGCGTTCGGTCAGGGACAGGGGCCACCGGGGAGCTGTTTTTT.

The genes are TRBV19 and TRBJ2-7, with D unresolved. Germline lookup yields CDR1 LNHDA and CDR2 SQIVND (reference sequence). The CDR3 length is 13 residues. The ends were cut back, 7 bases at V and 0 bases at J, with 10 bases in the middle. Here the CDR3 reads CASTPGYSYEQYF. The CDR3, as DNA: TGTGCCAGTACTCCAGGATACTCCTACGAGCAGTACTTC.

V usage is TRBV2 and J usage is TRBJ2-2; D is unresolved. The V gene lost 7 bases and the J gene lost 6 bases, with 9 bases spanning the gap. The germline CDR1 and CDR2 sequences are SNHLY and FYNNEI. The CDR3 has 12 amino acids. The CDR3, as DNA: TGTGCCAGCACCGAGGATGCCGGGGAGCTGTTTTTT. The encoded protein is CASTEDAGELFF.

This clone occurred once. The chain has TRBV9 and TRBJ2-5, with 8 bases matching TRBD1. The CDR3 has 14 amino acids. Per germline, CDR1 SGDLS and CDR2 YYNGEE. The V gene end was trimmed by 4 bases and the J gene end by 7 bases; junction bases not matched to a gene: 9. The CDR3 protein is CASSPGQADLTQYF. The CDR3 DNA is TGTGCCAGCAGCCCGGGACAGGCGGACTTGACCCAGTACTTC.

V is TRBV19 and J is TRBJ1-4, with 7 bases lining up with TRBD1. Germline values: CDR1 LNHDA, CDR2 SQIVND (reference sequence). The V gene end was trimmed by 4 bases and the J gene end by 5 bases; junction bases not matched to a gene: 10. This CDR3 has 16 amino acids. CDR3 sequence (DNA): TGTGCCAGTAGTACCATCCTACAGGGGAAGAATGAAAAACTGTTTTTT. This sequence encodes CASSTILQGKNEKLFF.